This T cell receptor beta chain was documented in a study of identical twins. In TCRdb, the 5' RACE reads were re-called with MiXCR into one record per CDR3 protein. Of approximately 600,000 distinct CDR3 sequences listed, roughly 9.5% were seen once; the top ten hold around 3%. The length of the CDR3 is 12 residues. Germline CDR1 SNHLY, CDR2 FYNNEI. The V end lost 6 bases, the J end lost 9 bases, and 12 bases lay between the germline ends. This clonotype was counted many times. The same data also went into a second study, on yellow fever vaccine responses in identical twins.

The source material was PBMCs. The clonotype comes from a young woman in good health. The rearrangement uses TRBV2 and TRBJ2-1, with a possible D match to TRBD1 (6 bases). The CDR3 nucleotides are TGTGCCAGCAGAACAGGGCTCGCTGAGCAGTTCTTC. Residues: CASRTGLAEQFF.